This TCR beta chain derives from a study of shared clonotypes between healthy human individuals. For the study at large: Donor ages ranged 18 to 49 years: a couple of women, a few men.

Profiled with immunoSEQ multiplex PCR; TCRdb holds only in-frame clones, not every one. In the table there are about 2.2 million clones, 90% to 95% of which are singletons. This clone was observed once. CD45RO-negative, CCR7-selected cells formed the naive CD8 fraction, which excluded terminally differentiated effector memory CD45RA+ cells. CDR1 and CDR2 from the germline V gene are SGHTS and YDEGEE. V lost 9 bases, J lost 2 bases, and 17 bases lay in between. The CDR3 length is 14 residues. The receptor was isolated from a man between 18 and 35 years old in good health. Some clones in this sample may be carry-over from other donors' samples. Sequencing was carried out using naive CD8+ T cells from PBMCs. The J gene is TRBJ1-2, the V gene TRBV5-8; TRBD1 might be the D (6 bases). CDR3 protein: CATKTVTGNYGYTF. DNA for the CDR3: TGTGCCACCAAGACAGTTACAGGGAACTATGGCTACACCTTC.